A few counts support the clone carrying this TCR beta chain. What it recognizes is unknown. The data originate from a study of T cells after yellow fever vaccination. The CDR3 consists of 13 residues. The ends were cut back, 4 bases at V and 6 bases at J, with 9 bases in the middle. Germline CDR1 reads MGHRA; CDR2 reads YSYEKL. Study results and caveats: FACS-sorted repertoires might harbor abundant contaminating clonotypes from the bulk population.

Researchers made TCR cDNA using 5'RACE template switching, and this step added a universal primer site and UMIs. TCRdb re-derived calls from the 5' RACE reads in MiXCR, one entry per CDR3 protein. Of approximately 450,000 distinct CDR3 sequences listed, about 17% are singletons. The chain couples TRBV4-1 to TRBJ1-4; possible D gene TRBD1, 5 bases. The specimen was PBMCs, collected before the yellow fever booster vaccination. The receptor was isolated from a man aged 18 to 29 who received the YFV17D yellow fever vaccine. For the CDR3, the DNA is TGCGCCAGCAGCCCTGGGACGGATGAAAAACTGTTTTTT. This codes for CASSPGTDEKLFF.